These T cell receptor beta chains were read from a single sample in a study of T-cell reconstitution after alpha-beta-depleted transplantation in children. TCRdb reprocessed the PCR reads via MiXCR and lists one record per CDR3 protein. This sample has 600,000 to 700,000 distinct CDR3 sequences, with 13% found just once. Here the sequenced sample was PBMCs, taken before TCRalphabeta/CD19-depleted stem cell transplant. These receptors originate from a girl aged 2-10 years with congenital amegakaryocytic thrombocytopenia, due to receive a stem cell transplant. The CDR3 runs from the conserved cysteine through the conserved F or W. Fields, in order: V gene, clone size, D gene, J gene, CDR3 length, CDR3 DNA, CDR3 protein. D genes are given only for firm matches. Size tells how often a clone was seen (once, few, many) or the class of an expanded clone, and some rows leave it out.

TRBV29-1	.	TRBD1	TRBJ2-3	15	TGCAGCGCTGGACGGGCAGGGGGCAGGAAAGATACGCAGTATTTT	CSAGRAGGRKDTQYF
TRBV18	few	TRBD2	TRBJ2-1	18	TGTGCCAGCTCACCCTCAGCGGGAGGTACTCTCCCCAACAATGAGCAGTTCTTC	CASSPSAGGTLPNNEQFF
TRBV5-1	many	.	TRBJ1-3	13	TGCGCCAGCAGCGCAGGGTTCGGAAACACCATATATTTT	CASSAGFGNTIYF
TRBV5-1	few	TRBD1	TRBJ2-1	15	TGCGCCAGCAGCTTACAGGGGGCTTCCTACAATGAGCAGTTCTTC	CASSLQGASYNEQFF
TRBV5-1	many	TRBD2	TRBJ2-3	16	TGCGCCAGCTGCCGAATCGCGGGAGTCACCACAGATACGCAGTATTTT	CASCRIAGVTTDTQYF
TRBV29-1	.	.	TRBJ1-1	10	TGCAGCGTTGAAGTGACTCCAGCTTTCTTT	CSVEVTPAFF
TRBV20-1	.	.	TRBJ2-7	16	TGCAGTCCCATCCTTCTCGGCGGAACCCGAATCTACGAGCAGTACTTC	CSPILLGGTRIYEQYF
TRBV20-1	.	.	TRBJ1-2	9	TGCAGTCCTTTTCCTGGCTACACCTTC	CSPFPGYTF
TRBV27	.	.	TRBJ2-1	15	TGTGCCAGCAGTCTAGCAATACGAACCTACAATGAGCAGTTCTTC	CASSLAIRTYNEQFF
TRBV7-8	.	.	TRBJ2-4	16	TGTGCCAGCAGCGCCCGCGGCGGGATGAATAAAAACATTCAGTACTTC	CASSARGGMNKNIQYF
TRBV5-1	many	.	TRBJ2-1	16	TGCGCCAGCAGCTTGGTGACGGGGACAAGGCCCAATGAGCAGTTCTTC	CASSLVTGTRPNEQFF
TRBV5-1	.	TRBD1	TRBJ2-1	17	TGCGCCAGCAGCCTGTTCGGACAGGGGGCGGGCTACAATGAGCAGTTCTTC	CASSLFGQGAGYNEQFF
TRBV29-1	many	.	TRBJ1-2	14	TGCAGCGTCCCAAAGCGGGGATCTATCTATGGCTACACCTTC	CSVPKRGSIYGYTF
TRBV12-5	many	TRBD2	TRBJ2-6	17	TGTGCTAGTGTCCTTCAGGGAGGGTACTCTGGGGCCAACGTCCTGACTTTC	CASVLQGGYSGANVLTF
TRBV5-1	few	TRBD1	TRBJ1-2	15	TGCGCCAGCAGCCAGGAACAGGGGGCCCTGGATGGCTACACCTTC	CASSQEQGALDGYTF
TRBV30	.	TRBD2	TRBJ2-7	13	TGTGCCTGGAGAGAGGGGACTAACTACGAGCAGTACTTC	CAWREGTNYEQYF
TRBV7-9	few	.	TRBJ2-5	14	TGTGCCAGCAGCTTAGGAAGAGCGGGAGAGACCCAGTACTTC	CASSLGRAGETQYF
TRBV7-2	many	.	TRBJ1-3	14	TGTGCCAGCAGCCCAACAGGCTCTGGAAACACCATATATTTT	CASSPTGSGNTIYF
TRBV28	many	.	TRBJ2-7	14	TGTGCCAGCACCGGGGACTCCACGGTCTACGAGCAGTACTTC	CASTGDSTVYEQYF
TRBV14	few	.	TRBJ2-4	13	TGTGCCAGCAGCCACAGGGCAAAAAACATTCAGTACTTC	CASSHRAKNIQYF
TRBV29-1	.	TRBD2	TRBJ2-1	16	TGCAGCGTTGAAGGACTAGCGGGAGACGCCTACAATGAGCAGTTCTTC	CSVEGLAGDAYNEQFF
TRBV6-1	.	.	TRBJ2-3	15	TGTGCCAGCAGTCGAGCCCCAACGGCAGGTCATACGCAGTATTTT	CASSRAPTAGHTQYF
TRBV10-3	few	TRBD2	TRBJ2-1	19	TGTGCCATCAGCCTCCTGTGGGGTGCGGGAGGGCATGGGGTGAATGAGCAGTTCTTC	CAISLLWGAGGHGVNEQFF
TRBV10-2	.	TRBD1	TRBJ1-1	12	TGCGCCGTACAGGGGGTAAACACTGAAGCTTTCTTT	CAVQGVNTEAFF
TRBV5-1	few	.	TRBJ2-3	14	TGCGCCAGCAGACCTCTATCTAGCACAGATACGCAGTATTTT	CASRPLSSTDTQYF
TRBV7-3	few	.	TRBJ2-2	14	TGTGCCAGCAGCCGGTCCTCGAACACCGGGGAGCTGTTTTTT	CASSRSSNTGELFF
TRBV12-3/TRBV12-4	.	TRBD1	TRBJ1-6	15	TGTGCCAGCAGTCCCGGACAGGGGGCCGCATCACCCCTCCACTTT	CASSPGQGAASPLHF
TRBV2	few	.	TRBJ2-3	13	TGTGCCAGCTCGGCAGACTATACAGATACGCAGTATTTT	CASSADYTDTQYF
TRBV5-1	.	.	TRBJ2-5	14	TGCGCCAGCAGCTTGGACCCGGTCGCAGAGACCCAGTACTTC	CASSLDPVAETQYF
TRBV5-4	.	TRBD2	TRBJ2-1	16	TGTGCCAGCAGTAGACTAGCGGGAGTCTCCTACAATGAGCAGTTCTTC	CASSRLAGVSYNEQFF
TRBV3-1	few	TRBD1	TRBJ2-7	14	TGTGCCAGCAGCGCCACAGGGGGCAACTACGAGCAGTACTTC	CASSATGGNYEQYF
TRBV20-1	many	TRBD1	TRBJ1-5	16	TGCAGTGCTAGAGATTATCACAGGGGCCTTGACCAGCCCCAGCATTTT	CSARDYHRGLDQPQHF
TRBV6-1	.	.	TRBJ2-2	15	TGTGCCTCAACACCGGGGGGCGCGGACACCGGGGAGCTGTTTTTT	CASTPGGADTGELFF
TRBV5-1	many	TRBD2	TRBJ2-7	14	TGCGCCAGCAGCAAGGGACTAATTTCCTACGAGCAGTACTTC	CASSKGLISYEQYF
TRBV20-1	many	TRBD2	TRBJ2-3	15	TGCAGTGCTCGGGGGGGTCTCCCCGGGGCAGATACGCAGTATTTT	CSARGGLPGADTQYF
TRBV20-1	few	TRBD1	TRBJ1-6	13	TGCAGTGCCGCCCAGGGGGCAAATTCACCCCTCCACTTT	CSAAQGANSPLHF
TRBV10-3	many	.	TRBJ1-2	13	TGTGCCATCAGTGAGAGGGGTAACTATGGCTACACCTTC	CAISERGNYGYTF
TRBV12-3/TRBV12-4	few	.	TRBJ2-5	12	TGTGCCAGCAGAGCCCCAGCCGAGACCCAGTACTTC	CASRAPAETQYF
TRBV20-1	few	TRBD2	TRBJ2-1	21	TGCAGTGCTAGAGATGCGGCTAGCGGGAGGTTTATGGGAGGGTCCTACAATGAGCAGTTCTTC	CSARDAASGRFMGGSYNEQFF
TRBV29-1	.	TRBD2	TRBJ2-1	18	TGCAGCGTTGACGGGGCTAGCGGGAGGGCATTGGGTGGCAATGAGCAGTTCTTC	CSVDGASGRALGGNEQFF
TRBV20-1	few	.	TRBJ2-2	14	TGCAGTGCTAGAGATGAGGCGGCCACCGGGGAGCTGTTTTTT	CSARDEAATGELFF
TRBV11-1	.	TRBD1	TRBJ2-7	13	TGTGCCAGCAGTCAGGGGGCGCGGTACGAGCAGTACTTC	CASSQGARYEQYF